This T cell receptor beta chain was sequenced in a study of identical twins. Template switching, a step in the protocol, added a universal primer site, and cDNA carried unique molecular identifiers. TCRdb used MiXCR to reprocess the 5' RACE reads, holding one entry per CDR3 protein. This table has some 590,000 distinct CDR3 sequences, 9.6% appearing once. This clonotype was recorded a few times. These same records also appear under a second study, on yellow fever vaccine responses in identical twins.

The clonotype comes from a woman between 18 and 29 years old in good health. Sequenced sample: PBMCs.

The CDR3 nucleotides are TGTGCCAGCAGAACCGTCTTGTTTAGGCGAAAGGGCTACAATGAGCAGTTCTTC. Translation gives CASRTVLFRRKGYNEQFF. This chain connects TRBV27 to TRBJ2-1; D remains unclear. The CDR3 spans 18 residues. CDR1 is MNHEY, CDR2 SMNVEV, per germline (reference sequence). V lost 6 bases and J 3 bases, leaving 24 bases between the germline ends.